This T cell receptor beta chain is drawn from a study of OX40 agonist ivuxolimab in advanced cancers. Regarding the complete study: Ivuxolimab, which targeted the costimulatory receptor OX40 (CD134), was an agonistic, fully human IgG2 monoclonal antibody. The dose-escalation cohort was around 83% male with a mean age of around 62 years, ranging from roughly 20 to 80. The paper reports the monotherapy dose-escalation portion (N ≈ 50 patients) of the phase I ivuxolimab trial. Patients were allowed to have had prior anti-PD-1, anti-PD-L1 or anti-CTLA-4 therapy, and more than 30% of the dose-escalation patients had previously received checkpoint inhibitors. Of the approximately 54 dose-escalation patients, hepatocellular carcinoma was present in 19, melanoma in approximately 15, renal cell carcinoma in 9 and head and neck cancer in 9. Peripheral TCRbeta sequencing was intended to test whether TCR sequence diversity was altered and clonal T-cell expansion was caused by ivuxolimab. Partial responses occurred in three dose-escalation patients, of whom one had hepatocellular carcinoma and two had cutaneous melanoma. Intravenous ivuxolimab was administered to patients every 2 weeks at six dose levels: 0.01, 0.1, 0.3, 1.5, 3 and 10 mg/kg.

Broader findings and caveats from the paper: In partial responders in the 0.1-3.0 mg/kg groups, normalized peripheral clonal expansion was found to be among the lowest, especially among CD8+ T cells. On average, CD8+ T cells showed more expanded clones than CD4+ T cells after ivuxolimab. The antigen specificity of the peripheral T cells that underwent clonal expansion was not determined. At doses from 0.1 to 3.0 mg/kg, clonal expansion was seen in both CD4+ and CD8+ blood T cells between baseline and week 6. Low levels of normalized T-cell clonal expansion were also shown by some nonresponding patients.

Comments on this clone: The specificity of this receptor is unknown. No much larger clonotype is one base removed from it; base qualities were not supplied.

CDR1 and CDR2 (MNHEY, SVGAGI) derive from the germline V gene. V is cut by 6 bases and J by 4 bases, and the space between the germline ends is 18 bases. Measured from the cysteine to the phenylalanine, the CDR3 is 15 residues long. Just CDR3 DNA is preserved here, 45 bases in frame from base 1. Genomic DNA was isolated from the sorted cells so that the TCRbeta CDR3 region could be sequenced. The immunoSEQ Assay was used for sequencing of TCRbeta CDR3 regions. TCRdb stores this immuneACCESS table with in-frame sequences only. Part of the clones is absent; in the studies checked, under half of the shortfall reflects unresolved V genes, and no reason is known for the rest. Here the sample has under 85,000 clones; 88% occur a single time. Together, the top ten hold 4.1% of the sample. Patients with a history of autoimmune disease or receiving systemic immunosuppression were excluded from the trial. In every dose cohort, peripheral blood was drawn for TCR sequencing at baseline, cycle 4 day 1, and cycle 7 day 1. Samples were obtained from an open-label, multicenter, first-in-human phase I dose-escalation trial of ivuxolimab. The trial enrolled adults with locally advanced or metastatic head and neck squamous cell, hepatocellular, melanoma or renal cell carcinoma. Before TCR sequencing, CD4+ T cells and CD8+ T cells were sorted from peripheral blood as separate populations.

The TCR was taken from an adult with an advanced solid tumor such as melanoma, head and neck, liver or kidney cancer. This chain joins TRBV6-5 to TRBJ1-2; perhaps TRBD1 is the D gene, with 5 bases matching. The material sequenced was CD4+ or CD8+ T cells sorted from blood, taken in a trial of the OX40 agonist ivuxolimab. The base sequence is TGTGCCAGCAGCCGGACCGGGGGAACGGGCTATGGCTACACCTTC. Its protein reads: CASSRTGGTGYGYTF.